The source of this TCR beta chain is a study of regulatory T cells in long-lasting Graves disease. The length of the CDR3 is 16 residues. Per germline, CDR1 MDHEN and CDR2 SYDVKM. The V segment lost 5 bases and the J segment 0 bases; nucleotides outside the gene matches: 5. Many counts were recorded for this clonotype. Building the TCR beta libraries relied on iRepertoire HTBI primers, and CDR3 regions underwent Arm-PCR. Per the authors' pipeline: In the combined samples, around 60 TRBV and 14 TRBJ segments were identified. TCRdb used MiXCR to reprocess the multiplex PCR reads, holding one entry per CDR3 protein. What appears here as the V and J calls and clone size reflects TCRdb's work, not the paper's. This sample has 540,000 or so distinct CDR3 sequences, with 13% found just once. The time point here: newly diagnosed GD, antithyroid drugs for less than 3 months. Scientists built the TCR library using RNA that was extracted from PBMCs.

These records were also assigned to another study, of T cells in Graves' hyperthyroidism and ophthalmopathy. That work states: TCR CDR3 regions were first amplified by RT-PCR with HTBI primers.

This receptor was obtained from a man under 40 with Graves disease. The rearrangement joins TRBV28 to TRBJ1-5; 9 bases map to TRBD1. The input for sequencing was peripheral blood mononuclear cells (PBMCs), taken at new diagnosis, from a patient treated with antithyroid drugs. The CDR3 protein is CASSTWDRVSNQPQHF. In DNA, the CDR3 is TGTGCCAGCAGTACCTGGGACAGGGTTAGCAATCAGCCCCAGCATTTT.